This entry lists 24 T cell receptor beta chains sequenced from one sample in a study of cytomegalovirus exposure and HLA in healthy donors. The PCR was carried out with 60 Vbeta primers and 13 Jbeta primers. The method was immunoSEQ multiplex PCR; TCRdb's version includes in-frame clones alone and lacks a portion of them. Its table records 96,000 or so clones. Sequencing was performed on PBMCs. These receptors all stem from a girl between 10 and 17 years old in good health and CMV-seropositive.

This chain joins TRBV6-4 and TRBJ1-2, with 9 positions matching TRBD1. The germline V gene has CDR1 MRHNA and CDR2 SNTAGT. Trimming at V came to 0 bases and at J to 4 bases, leaving 9 bases not matched to a gene. The CDR3 covers 17 residues. This chain's CDR3 is CASSDSPMTGGIYGYTF. The CDR3 DNA reads as TGTGCCAGCAGTGACTCCCCTATGACAGGGGGAATCTATGGCTACACCTTC.

The chain uses TRBV11-2 and TRBJ2-4, with D possibly being TRBD2 (6 bases). The CDR3 extends over 16 amino acids. V lost 5 bases to trimming and J lost 0 bases, with 14 bases between them. CDR1 is SGHAT and CDR2 is FQNNGV in the germline V gene. CDR3 loop: CASSLGLGGAKNIQYF. As DNA, the CDR3 is TGTGCCAGCAGCCTCGGACTCGGGGGAGCCAAAAACATTCAGTACTTC.

The chain combines TRBV11-3 with TRBJ1-1; D not resolved. The length of the CDR3 is 12 residues. CDR1 is SGHNT, CDR2 YENEEA, per germline. V gave up 3 bases and J gave up 0 bases, with 2 bases separating them. CDR3 DNA: TGTGCCAGCAGCTTCATGAACACTGAAGCTTTCTTT. Protein sequence: CASSFMNTEAFF.

V and J are TRBV7-3 and TRBJ2-1, with D perhaps matching TRBD1 (6 bases). The CDR3 consists of 15 residues. V lost 5 bases to trimming and J lost 4 bases, with 15 bases between them. Germline lookup yields CDR1 SGHTA and CDR2 FQGTGA. The CDR3 here is CASSRRQDLYNEQFF. The CDR3 region has the DNA TGTGCCAGCAGCCGTAGACAGGACCTATACAATGAGCAGTTCTTC. Drawing the rest from reference TRBV7-3 and TRBJ2-1, the complete variable domain is GAGVSQTPSNKVTEKGKYVELRCDPISGHTALYWYRQSLGQGPEFLIYFQGTGAADDSGLPNDRFFAVRPEGSVSTLKIQRTERGDSAVYLCASSRRQDLYNEQFFGPGTRLTVL.

The rearrangement joins TRBV4-3 to TRBJ2-1; D possibly corresponds to TRBD1 (5 bases). Per germline, CDR1 LGHNA and CDR2 YSLEER. Trimming stripped 1 base from V and 6 bases from J, with 16 bases between. The length of the CDR3 is 16 residues. CDR3 bases: TGCGCCAGCAGCCAAGGAGTTGCGAAAGGGGCCAATGAGCAGTTCTTC. As protein: CASSQGVAKGANEQFF.

The chain has TRBV19 and TRBJ1-3, with D unresolved. The V end was cut by 5 bases, the J end by 0 bases, with 17 bases between. The CDR3 is 17 residues long. Looked up from germline, CDR1 is LNHDA and CDR2 is SQIVND (reference sequence). The CDR3 region has the DNA TGTGCCAGTAGTGGAGGACCGAGAGGCTTCTCTGGAAACACCATATATTTT. This translates into CASSGGPRGFSGNTIYF.

The genes are TRBV19 and TRBJ1-5; unclear D gene. Per germline, CDR1 LNHDA and CDR2 SQIVND (reference sequence). CDR3 length: 17 amino acids. V lost 1 base, J lost 0 bases, and 13 bases lay in between. The DNA for the CDR3 is TGTGCCAGTAGTATAGGGGCGGGTTCCACTAGCAATCAGCCCCAGCATTTT. It translates to CASSIGAGSTSNQPQHF.

The chain has TRBV7-9 and TRBJ1-3; D gene unclear. CDR1 is SEHNR, CDR2 FQNEAQ, per germline (reference sequence). The V gene lost 5 bases and the J gene lost 2 bases, with 13 bases spanning the gap. This CDR3 spans 15 amino acids. Here the CDR3 reads CASSLAEATGNTIYF. CDR3 DNA sequence: TGTGCCAGCAGCCTCGCCGAGGCAACTGGAAACACCATATATTTT. Complete variable domain (other parts from reference TRBV7-9 and TRBJ1-3): DTGVSQNPRHKITKRGQNVTFRCDPISEHNRLYWYRQTLGQGPEFLTYFQNEAQLEKSRLLSDRFSAERPKGSFSTLEIQRTEQGDSAMYLCASSLAEATGNTIYFGEGSWLTVV.

The chain joins TRBV19 to TRBJ2-1; D remains unclear. The CDR3 runs to 14 residues. Germline V CDR1 and CDR2: LNHDA, SQIVND (reference sequence). V was pared by 2 bases and J by 9 bases, with 14 bases between. CDR3 loop: CASSIQRYSAEQFF. The CDR3 DNA is TGTGCCAGTAGTATACAGCGCTACTCAGCTGAGCAGTTCTTC.

The chain carries TRBV5-1 and TRBJ1-2; 10 bases are a match to TRBD1. The CDR3 sequence is 16 residues long. From germline, CDR1 is SGHRS and CDR2 YFSETQ. With V trimmed by 4 bases and J by 8 bases, 14 bases remained unmatched. CDR3 sequence: CASSIQTGGAVEGYTF. CDR3 in DNA: TGCGCCAGCAGCATACAGACAGGGGGCGCAGTAGAGGGCTACACCTTC.

The rearrangement links TRBV11-3 to TRBJ2-2, with 7 bases that match TRBD1. CDR1 and CDR2 (germline): SGHNT, YENEEA. The CDR3 covers 14 residues. V dropped 5 bases and J dropped 5; count of bases not matched to a gene: 5. DNA of the CDR3: TGTGCCAGCAGCACGGGACAGCCTACCGGGGAGCTGTTTTTT. Amino acid sequence: CASSTGQPTGELFF.

The rearrangement uses TRBV6-5 and TRBJ1-5; 10 bases are a match to TRBD1. J was trimmed by 6 bases and V by 6 bases; bases with no gene match: 8. CDR1 and CDR2 (germline): MNHEY, SVGAGI. The CDR3 loop spans 15 amino acids. For the CDR3, the DNA is TGTGCCAGCAGGTCCGGGACAGGGGATGGTCAGCCCCAGCATTTT. Translating it yields CASRSGTGDGQPQHF.

This sequence joins TRBV6-6 and TRBJ1-2, with D unresolved. The CDR3 sequence is 11 residues long. Germline assignment: CDR1 MNHNY and CDR2 SVGAGI (reference sequence). Trimming removed 7 bases from V and 8 bases from J, with 11 bases in between. CDR3 DNA: TGTGCCAGCACCCGGTCGCGAGGCTACACCTTC. Protein: CASTRSRGYTF.

This chain links TRBV5-1 with TRBJ1-3, with 7 nucleotides matching TRBD1. CDR1 is SGHRS and CDR2 is YFSETQ in the germline V gene. This CDR3 comprises 16 residues. The J segment lost 1 base and the V segment lost 3 bases, leaving 7 bases of the junction unmatched. The chain's CDR3 is CASSWNTGDSGNTIYF. The CDR3 coding sequence is TGCGCCAGCAGCTGGAATACAGGGGATTCTGGAAACACCATATATTTT.

The rearrangement uses TRBV9 and TRBJ1-4; TRBD1 matches at 9 bases. The CDR3 length is 14 residues. Germline V gives CDR1 SGDLS, CDR2 YYNGEE. V was clipped by 3 bases and J by 8 bases; unmatched bases: 5. The CDR3, as DNA: TGTGCCAGCAGCGCCGGGACAGGGACGGAAAAACTGTTTTTT. Its protein is CASSAGTGTEKLFF.

V gene TRBV2 combines with J gene TRBJ2-5, with 11 bases aligning to TRBD1. Germline loops: CDR1 SNHLY, CDR2 FYNNEI. The CDR3 runs to 15 residues. Germline trimming cut 6 bases from V and 5 bases from J; bases unmatched to any gene: 8. CDR3 nucleotide sequence: TGTGCCAGCAGGAGCGGGACAGGGGGGTGGGAGACCCAGTACTTC. Translating it yields CASRSGTGGWETQYF. Drawing the rest from reference TRBV2 and TRBJ2-5, the complete variable domain is EPEVTQTPSHQVTQMGQEVILRCVPISNHLYFYWYRQILGQKVEFLVSFYNNEISEKSEIFDDQFSVERPDGSNFTLKIRSTKLEDSAMYFCASRSGTGGWETQYFGPGTRLLVL.

The chain links TRBV11-2 to TRBJ1-6; D is uncertain. V lost 3 bases to trimming and J lost 0 bases, with 9 bases between them. The germline gives CDR1 SGHAT, CDR2 FQNNGV. This CDR3 is 16 amino acids long. The CDR3: CASSLVWSSYNSPLHF. As DNA, the CDR3 is TGTGCCAGCAGCTTGGTTTGGAGCTCCTATAATTCACCCCTCCACTTT.

The chain couples TRBV20-1 to TRBJ1-2; 7 positions agree with TRBD1. V dropped 5 bases and J dropped 7; count of bases not matched to a gene: 4. CDR1 is DFQATT, CDR2 SNEGSKA, per germline (reference sequence). The CDR3 is made up of 11 amino acids. The CDR3 spells CSAGDRAGYTF. CDR3 in DNA: TGCAGTGCTGGTGACAGGGCTGGCTACACCTTC.

The chain combines TRBV29-1 with TRBJ2-7; D perhaps matches TRBD1 (6 bases). Trimming removed 5 bases at V and 3 bases at J, with 14 bases between. The CDR3 has 13 residues. Germline CDR1 reads SQVTM; CDR2 reads ANQGSEA. The CDR3 DNA reads as TGCAGCGTTTCGGGACACGATTTCTACGAGCAGTACTTC. Its protein is CSVSGHDFYEQYF.

The CDR3 DNA reads TGTGCCAGCAGCTTGGGACTAGAGATTTACGAGCAGTACGTC. This gives the protein CASSLGLEIYEQYV. The chain links TRBV5-6 to TRBJ2-7; possible D gene TRBD2, 6 bases. The CDR3 runs 14 residues. V gave up 0 bases and J gave up 4 bases, with 11 bases separating them. Germline CDR1 is SGHDT and CDR2 is YYEEEE.

The chain carries TRBV10-3 and TRBJ1-2; D is uncertain. The CDR3 is 13 residues long. Trimming stripped 2 bases from V and 3 bases from J, with 7 bases between. In germline, CDR1 is ENHRY, CDR2 SYGVKD. CDR3 sequence (DNA): TGTGCCATCAGTGAGGGTGGGCACTATGGCTACACCTTC. This sequence encodes CAISEGGHYGYTF.

The V gene is TRBV28, the J gene TRBJ1-5; possibly TRBD1 for D (5 bases). The V gene lost 4 bases and the J gene lost 2 bases, with 12 bases spanning the gap. The germline gives CDR1 MDHEN, CDR2 SYDVKM. This CDR3 is built from 15 residues. CDR3 loop: CASSYGSGGNQPQHF. The CDR3 DNA sequence: TGTGCCAGCAGTTATGGGTCGGGGGGCAATCAGCCCCAGCATTTT.

The chain links TRBV15 to TRBJ1-1; 8 bases map to TRBD1. The junction had 6 bases not matched to a gene; V was cut back by 2 bases and J by 4 bases. The CDR3 consists of 15 residues. Per germline, CDR1 LNHNV and CDR2 YYDKDF (reference sequence). CDR3 protein: CATSRSDRGGTEAFF. The CDR3 coding sequence is TGTGCCACCAGCAGATCCGACAGGGGCGGCACTGAAGCTTTCTTT.

The CDR3 nucleotides read TGTGCCAGCAGCTCCCTTAGCGGGGCCGACACCGGGGAGCTGTTTTTT. Its protein is CASSSLSGADTGELFF. The rearrangement joins TRBV9 to TRBJ2-2; 8 nucleotides agree with TRBD2. V was clipped by 4 bases and J by 3 bases; unmatched bases: 8. Germline lookup yields CDR1 SGDLS and CDR2 YYNGEE. CDR3 length: 16 amino acids.